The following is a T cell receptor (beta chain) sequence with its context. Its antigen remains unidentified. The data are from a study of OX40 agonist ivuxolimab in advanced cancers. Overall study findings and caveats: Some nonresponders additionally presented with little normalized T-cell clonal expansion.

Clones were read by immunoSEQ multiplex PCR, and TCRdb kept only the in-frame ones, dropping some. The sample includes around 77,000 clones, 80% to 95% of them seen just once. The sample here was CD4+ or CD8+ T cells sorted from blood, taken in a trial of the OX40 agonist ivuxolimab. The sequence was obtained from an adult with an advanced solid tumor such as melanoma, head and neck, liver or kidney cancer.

The CDR3 is CASSVASGGPNTGELFF. As DNA, the CDR3 is TGTGCCAGCAGCGTAGCGTCGGGAGGTCCGAACACCGGGGAGCTGTTTTTT. This sequence joins TRBV9 and TRBJ2-2; TRBD2 aligns across 7 bases. The CDR3 sequence is 17 residues long. The germline CDR1 and CDR2 sequences are SGDLS and YYNGEE. The V segment lost 0 bases and the J segment 0 bases; nucleotides outside the gene matches: 5.